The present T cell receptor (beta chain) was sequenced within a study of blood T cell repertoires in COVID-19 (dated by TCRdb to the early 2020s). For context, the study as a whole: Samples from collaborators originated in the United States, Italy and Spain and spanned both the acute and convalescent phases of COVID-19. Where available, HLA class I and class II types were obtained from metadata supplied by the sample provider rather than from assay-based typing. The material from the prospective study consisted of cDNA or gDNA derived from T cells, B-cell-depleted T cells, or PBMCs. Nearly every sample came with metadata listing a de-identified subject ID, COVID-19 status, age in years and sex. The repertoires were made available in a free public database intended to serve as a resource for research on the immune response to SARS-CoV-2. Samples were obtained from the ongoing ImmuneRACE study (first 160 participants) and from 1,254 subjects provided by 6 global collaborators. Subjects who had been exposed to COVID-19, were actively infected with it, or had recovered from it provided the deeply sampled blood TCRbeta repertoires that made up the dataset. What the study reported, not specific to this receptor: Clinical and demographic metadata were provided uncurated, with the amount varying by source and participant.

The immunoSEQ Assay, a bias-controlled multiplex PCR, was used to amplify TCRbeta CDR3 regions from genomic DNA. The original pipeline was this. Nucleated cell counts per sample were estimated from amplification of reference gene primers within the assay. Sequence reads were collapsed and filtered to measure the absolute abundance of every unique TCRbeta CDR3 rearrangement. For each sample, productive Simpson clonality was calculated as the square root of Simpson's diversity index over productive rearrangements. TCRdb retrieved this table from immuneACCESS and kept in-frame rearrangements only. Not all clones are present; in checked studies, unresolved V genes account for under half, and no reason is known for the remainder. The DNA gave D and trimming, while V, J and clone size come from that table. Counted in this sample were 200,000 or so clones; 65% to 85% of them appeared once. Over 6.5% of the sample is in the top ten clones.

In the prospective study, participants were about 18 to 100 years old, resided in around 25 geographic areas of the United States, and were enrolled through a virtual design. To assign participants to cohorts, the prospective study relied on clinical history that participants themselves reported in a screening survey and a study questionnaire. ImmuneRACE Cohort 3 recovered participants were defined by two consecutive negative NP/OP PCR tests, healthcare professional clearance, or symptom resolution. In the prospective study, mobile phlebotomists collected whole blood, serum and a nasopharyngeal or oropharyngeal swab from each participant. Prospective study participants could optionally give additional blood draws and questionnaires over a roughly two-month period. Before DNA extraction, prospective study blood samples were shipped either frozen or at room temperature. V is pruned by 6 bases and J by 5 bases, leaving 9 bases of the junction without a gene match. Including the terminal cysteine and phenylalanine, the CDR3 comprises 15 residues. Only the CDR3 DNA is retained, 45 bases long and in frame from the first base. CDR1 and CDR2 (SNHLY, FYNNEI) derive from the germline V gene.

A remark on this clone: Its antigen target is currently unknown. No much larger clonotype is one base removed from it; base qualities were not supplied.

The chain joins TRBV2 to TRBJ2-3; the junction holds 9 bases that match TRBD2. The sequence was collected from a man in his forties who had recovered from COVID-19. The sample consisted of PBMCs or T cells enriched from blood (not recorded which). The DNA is TGTGCCAGCAGCCAAGCGGGACTAGCCGGAGATACGCAGTATTTT. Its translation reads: CASSQAGLAGDTQYF.